This T cell receptor (beta chain) originates from a study of shared clonotypes between healthy human individuals. The sample holds one count of this clone. Germline lookup yields CDR1 MNHEY and CDR2 SVGAGI. The V and J ends lost 6 bases and 0 bases respectively, with 12 bases between them. The CDR3 contains 15 residues. Data came from immunoSEQ multiplex PCR; TCRdb stores just in-frame clones and leaves some out. Among about 1.5 million clones, around 98% were seen once, and the ten largest hold roughly 0.45%. The clonotype originates from a man aged 25 to 40 in good health. The V and J genes are TRBV6-5 and TRBJ1-5; unclear D gene. Specimen: naive CD4+ T cells sorted from blood. Subset in this sample: CD45RA+ positively selected. CDR3 residues: CASRKDRNSNQPQHF. CDR3 bases: TGTGCCAGCAGGAAAGACCGAAATAGCAATCAGCCCCAGCATTTT.